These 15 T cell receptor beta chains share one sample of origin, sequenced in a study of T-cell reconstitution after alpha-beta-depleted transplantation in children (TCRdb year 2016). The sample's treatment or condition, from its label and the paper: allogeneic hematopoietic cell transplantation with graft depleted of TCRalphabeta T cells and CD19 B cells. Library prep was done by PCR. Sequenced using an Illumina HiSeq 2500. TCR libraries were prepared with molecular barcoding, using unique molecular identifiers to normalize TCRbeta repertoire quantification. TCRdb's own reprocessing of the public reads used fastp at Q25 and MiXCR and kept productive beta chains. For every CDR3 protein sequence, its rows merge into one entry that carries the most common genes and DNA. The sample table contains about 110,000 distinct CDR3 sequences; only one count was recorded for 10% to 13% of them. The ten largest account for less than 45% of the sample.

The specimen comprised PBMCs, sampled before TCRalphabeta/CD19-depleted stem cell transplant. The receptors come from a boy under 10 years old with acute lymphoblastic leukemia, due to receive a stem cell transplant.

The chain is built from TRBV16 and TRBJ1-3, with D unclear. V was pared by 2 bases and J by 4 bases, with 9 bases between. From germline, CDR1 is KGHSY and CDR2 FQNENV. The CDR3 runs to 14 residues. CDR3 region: CASSQASVGNTIYF. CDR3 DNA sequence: TGTGCCAGCAGCCAAGCGTCAGTCGGAAACACCATATATTTT.

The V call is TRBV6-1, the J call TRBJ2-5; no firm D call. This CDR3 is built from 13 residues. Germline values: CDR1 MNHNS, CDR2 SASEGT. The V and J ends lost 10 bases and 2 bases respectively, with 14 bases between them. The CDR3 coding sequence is TGTGCCACAGCCCCCCCCAGGCAAGAGACCCAGTACTTC. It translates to CATAPPRQETQYF.

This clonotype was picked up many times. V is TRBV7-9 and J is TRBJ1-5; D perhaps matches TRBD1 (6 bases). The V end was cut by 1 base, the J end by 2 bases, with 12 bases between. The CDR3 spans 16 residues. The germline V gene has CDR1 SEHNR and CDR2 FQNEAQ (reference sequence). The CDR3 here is CASSLDTGPGNQPQHF. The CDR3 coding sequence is TGTGCCAGCAGCTTAGATACAGGGCCGGGCAATCAGCCCCAGCATTTT. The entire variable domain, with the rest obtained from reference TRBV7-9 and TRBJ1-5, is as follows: DTGVSQNPRHKITKRGQNVTFRCDPISEHNRLYWYRQTLGQGPEFLTYFQNEAQLEKSRLLSDRFSAERPKGSFSTLEIQRTEQGDSAMYLCASSLDTGPGNQPQHFGDGTRLSIL.

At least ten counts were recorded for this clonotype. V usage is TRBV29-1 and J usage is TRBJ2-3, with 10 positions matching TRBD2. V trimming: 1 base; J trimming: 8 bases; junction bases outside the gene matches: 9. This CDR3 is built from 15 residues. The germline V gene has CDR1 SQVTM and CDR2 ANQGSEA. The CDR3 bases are TGCAGCGTTGAAGGGACTAGCGGCTCCCATGGTACGCAGTATTTT. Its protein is CSVEGTSGSHGTQYF.

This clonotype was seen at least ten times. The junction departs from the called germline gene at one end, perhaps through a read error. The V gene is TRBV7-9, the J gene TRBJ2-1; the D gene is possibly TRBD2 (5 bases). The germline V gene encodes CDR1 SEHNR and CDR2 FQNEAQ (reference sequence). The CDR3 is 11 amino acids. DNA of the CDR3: TGTGCCAGCAGCTCCCTCAACCCCGGGGTCTTC. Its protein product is CASSSLNPGVF.

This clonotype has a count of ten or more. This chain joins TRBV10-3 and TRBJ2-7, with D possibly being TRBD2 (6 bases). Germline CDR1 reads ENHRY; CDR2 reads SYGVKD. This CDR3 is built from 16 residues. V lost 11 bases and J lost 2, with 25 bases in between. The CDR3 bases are TGTGCCGTCCCGATCCCACGGGAGAGGTTCACCTACGAGCAGTACTTC. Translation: CAVPIPRERFTYEQYF.

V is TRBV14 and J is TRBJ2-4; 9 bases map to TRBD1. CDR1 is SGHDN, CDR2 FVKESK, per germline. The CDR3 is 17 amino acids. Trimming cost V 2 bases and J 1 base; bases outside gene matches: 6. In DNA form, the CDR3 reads TGTGCCAGCAGCCAACCGGGACAGGGTCTGGCCAAAAACATTCAGTACTTC. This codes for CASSQPGQGLAKNIQYF.

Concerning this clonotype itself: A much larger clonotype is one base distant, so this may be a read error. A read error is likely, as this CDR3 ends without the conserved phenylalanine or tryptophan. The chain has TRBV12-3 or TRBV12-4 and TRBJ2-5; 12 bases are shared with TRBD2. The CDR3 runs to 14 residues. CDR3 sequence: CASSLAGGEETQYS. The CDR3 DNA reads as TGTGCCAGCAGTCTAGCGGGAGGGGAAGAGACCCAGTACTCC.

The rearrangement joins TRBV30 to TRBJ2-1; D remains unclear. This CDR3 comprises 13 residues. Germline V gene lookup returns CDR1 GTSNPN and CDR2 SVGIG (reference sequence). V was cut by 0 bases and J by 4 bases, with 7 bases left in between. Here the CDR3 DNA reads TGTGCCTGGAGTGTACGAGCTTACAATGAGCAGTTCTTC. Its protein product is CAWSVRAYNEQFF. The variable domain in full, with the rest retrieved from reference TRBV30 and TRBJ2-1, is SQTIHQWPATLVQPVGSPLSLECTVEGTSNPNLYWYRQAAGRGLQLLFYSVGIGQISSEVPQNLSASRPQDRQFILSSKKLLLSDSGFYLCAWSVRAYNEQFFGPGTRLTVL.

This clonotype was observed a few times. As DNA, the CDR3 is TGTGCCAGCTCACCCCGTGTGAGCGGGAAGGTGCAAGAGACCCAGTACTTC. Encoded protein: CASSPRVSGKVQETQYF. V and J are TRBV18 and TRBJ2-5; 7 nucleotides agree with TRBD2. This CDR3 region has 17 residues. CDR1 KGHSH and CDR2 LQKENI come from the germline V gene. The junction had 12 bases not matched to a gene; V was cut back by 3 bases and J by 2 bases.

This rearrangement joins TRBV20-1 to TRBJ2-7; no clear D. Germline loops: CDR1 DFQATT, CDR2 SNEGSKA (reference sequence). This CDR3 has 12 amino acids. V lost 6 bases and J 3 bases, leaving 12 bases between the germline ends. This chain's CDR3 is CSAPANYYEQYF. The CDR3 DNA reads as TGCAGTGCGCCGGCCAATTACTACGAGCAGTACTTC.

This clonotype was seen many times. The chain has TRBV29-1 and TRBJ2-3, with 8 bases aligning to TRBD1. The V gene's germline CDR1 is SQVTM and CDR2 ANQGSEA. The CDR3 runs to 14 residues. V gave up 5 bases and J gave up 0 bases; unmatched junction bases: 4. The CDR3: CSVFRTGSTDTQYF. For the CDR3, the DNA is TGCAGCGTTTTTCGGACAGGGAGCACAGATACGCAGTATTTT.

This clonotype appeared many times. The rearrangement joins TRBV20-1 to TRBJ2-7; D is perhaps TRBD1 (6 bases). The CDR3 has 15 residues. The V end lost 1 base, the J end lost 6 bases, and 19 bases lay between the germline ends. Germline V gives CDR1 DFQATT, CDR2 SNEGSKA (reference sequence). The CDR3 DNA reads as TGCAGTGCTAGAGGAGAGGGGGTGGTGGTGGGCGAGCAGTACTTC. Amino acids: CSARGEGVVVGEQYF.

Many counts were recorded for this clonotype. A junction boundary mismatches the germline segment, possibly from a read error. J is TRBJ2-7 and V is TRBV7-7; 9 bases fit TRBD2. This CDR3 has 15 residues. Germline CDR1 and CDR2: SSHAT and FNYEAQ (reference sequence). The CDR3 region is CASSRGASGDYEQYF. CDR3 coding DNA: TGTGCTAGCAGCAGAGGGGCTAGCGGGGACTACGAGCAGTACTTC.

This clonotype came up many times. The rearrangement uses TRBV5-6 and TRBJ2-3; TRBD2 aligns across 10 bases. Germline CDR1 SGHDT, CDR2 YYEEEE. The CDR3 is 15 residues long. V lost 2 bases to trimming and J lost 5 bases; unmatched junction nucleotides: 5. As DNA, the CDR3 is TGTGCCAGCAGCTTTGCTAGCGGGAGTGGAGATACGCAGTATTTT. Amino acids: CASSFASGSGDTQYF.